The rows below give T cell receptor beta chains drawn from one sample of a study of T cells in Graves' hyperthyroidism and ophthalmopathy. TCRdb re-derived calls from the multiplex PCR reads in MiXCR, one entry per CDR3 protein. The sample has about 380,000 distinct CDR3 sequences, around 20% seen once. The specimen was blood. The receptors were sampled from a young man with Graves' ophthalmopathy. CDR3s include the opening cysteine and the closing phenylalanine or tryptophan. The order of the fields is J gene, V gene, D gene, clone size, CDR3 protein, CDR3 DNA. The D gene is left open where the match is weak. Expanded clones get a size class; other rows say once, few or many, or leave the size out.

TRBJ1-1 | TRBV10-3 | TRBD1 | many | CAISEPPRGRNTEAFF | TGTGCCATCAGTGAGCCGCCGAGGGGGCGTAACACTGAAGCTTTCTTT
TRBJ1-1 | TRBV4-1 | . | . | CASTPTWNTEAFF | TGCGCCAGCACTCCCACCTGGAACACTGAAGCTTTCTTT
TRBJ2-1 | TRBV7-9 | TRBD2 | few | CASSKGTSGGVYEQFF | TGTGCCAGCAGCAAAGGGACTAGCGGGGGGGTCTATGAGCAGTTCTTC
TRBJ2-3 | TRBV27 | . | few | CASSLFLRTDTQYF | TGTGCCAGCAGTTTATTCCTGCGCACAGATACGCAGTATTTT
TRBJ1-2 | TRBV3-1 | TRBD1 | many | CASSRTGTDGYTF | TGTGCCAGCAGCCGAACCGGGACAGATGGCTACACCTTC
TRBJ2-1 | TRBV13 | TRBD1 | few | CASSPEGDSSFNEQFF | TGTGCCAGCAGCCCCGAGGGGGACAGTTCGTTTAATGAGCAGTTCTTC
TRBJ2-1 | TRBV2 | . | . | CASSFYSHNEQFF | TGTGCCAGCAGCTTTTACTCTCACAATGAGCAGTTCTTC
TRBJ2-7 | TRBV2 | TRBD1 | once | CASRDRDEQYF | TGTGCCAGCCGGGACAGGGACGAGCAGTACTTC
TRBJ2-3 | TRBV12-3/TRBV12-4 | . | many | CASSSTDGTDTQYF | TGTGCCAGCAGTTCCACCGACGGCACAGATACGCAGTATTTT
TRBJ2-3 | TRBV6-1 | TRBD2 | many | CASTPTSGGADTQYF | TGTGCCAGCACTCCTACTAGCGGGGGAGCGGATACGCAGTATTTT
TRBJ1-1 | TRBV5-1 | . | many | CASSLAGDTEAFF | TGTGCCAGCAGCTTAGCAGGGGACACTGAAGCTTTCTTT
TRBJ2-3 | TRBV20-1 | . | many | CSAFSWGSSTDTQYF | TGCAGTGCTTTTTCTTGGGGCTCTAGCACAGATACGCAGTATTTT
TRBJ1-6 | TRBV7-8 | . | many | CASSQIGRTYNSPLHF | TGTGCCAGCAGCCAGATCGGACGCACTTATAATTCACCCCTCCACTTT
TRBJ1-1 | TRBV6-1 | TRBD1 | many | CASSSRQGNTEAFF | TGTGCCAGCAGTTCCCGACAGGGGAACACTGAAGCTTTCTTT
TRBJ2-7 | TRBV7-2 | TRBD1 | . | CASSLDRDRGIYEQYF | TGTGCCAGCAGCTTAGACCGGGACAGGGGGATCTACGAGCAGTACTTC
TRBJ1-2 | TRBV6-1 | TRBD1 | . | CASSGDRAYSYTF | TGTGCCAGCAGCGGCGACAGGGCCTATAGCTACACCTTC
TRBJ2-7 | TRBV14 | TRBD1 | . | CASSQDWTGRLAEQYF | TGTGCCAGCAGCCAAGATTGGACAGGACGTCTCGCCGAGCAGTACTTC
TRBJ2-5 | TRBV20-1 | . | many | CSARGVGETQYF | TGCAGTGCTAGAGGGGTGGGAGAGACCCAGTACTTC
TRBJ1-1 | TRBV12-3/TRBV12-4 | . | many | CASSLISSGTEAFF | TGTGCCAGCAGTTTAATATCAAGTGGAACTGAAGCTTTCTTT
TRBJ1-2 | TRBV6-1 | TRBD1 | many | CASTNDREYYGYTF | TGTGCCAGCACTAACGACAGGGAATACTATGGCTACACCTTC
TRBJ1-2 | TRBV29-1 | TRBD1 | few | CSVTGDSYGYTF | TGCAGCGTCACTGGGGACAGCTATGGCTACACCTTC
TRBJ2-6 | TRBV2 | . | many | CASKYGANVLTF | TGTGCCAGCAAATATGGGGCCAACGTCCTGACTTTC
TRBJ1-1 | TRBV20-1 | TRBD1 | many | CSAWDRIPTEAFF | TGCAGTGCTTGGGACAGGATACCCACTGAAGCTTTCTTT
TRBJ2-1 | TRBV28 | TRBD1 | many | CASSLVGTGPHNEQFF | TGTGCCAGCAGTTTGGTGGGGACAGGACCCCACAATGAGCAGTTCTTC
TRBJ2-1 | TRBV3-1 | . | many | CASSQVSREQFF | TGTGCCAGCAGCCAAGTTTCGCGTGAGCAGTTCTTC
TRBJ2-5 | TRBV9 | TRBD1 | many | CASSVGPGQGGQETQYF | TGTGCCAGCAGCGTAGGCCCGGGACAGGGAGGGCAAGAGACCCAGTACTTC